This passage covers 4 T cell receptor beta chains from one sample sequenced in a study of T cell changes during pregnancy in multiple sclerosis. The data were produced by immunoSEQ multiplex PCR, yet TCRdb's version contains in-frame clones alone and is incomplete. The top ten clones hold roughly 12% of a sample with about 36,000 clones, roughly 90% of them seen once. Specimen: CD8+ T cells from peripheral blood mononuclear cells, collected in the third trimester of pregnancy. All receptors come from a female donor with multiple sclerosis, enrolled in a pregnancy study.

J is TRBJ1-1 and V is TRBV5-4; possibly TRBD1 for D (5 bases). The germline V gene has CDR1 SGHNT and CDR2 YYREEE (reference sequence). The CDR3 is 14 amino acids. V was trimmed by 6 bases and J by 4 bases, leaving 16 bases between them. As DNA, the CDR3 is TGTGCCAGCACCCCGGTGATGGGGGGCACTGAAGCTTTCTTT. This gives the protein CASTPVMGGTEAFF.

The chain uses TRBV7-3 and TRBJ2-7; the D gene is possibly TRBD1 (6 bases). This CDR3 is built from 13 residues. Germline V gives CDR1 SGHTA, CDR2 FQGTGA. The germline V and J ends were trimmed by 5 bases and 1 base, with 9 bases remaining between them. The CDR3 sequence: CASSQTGSYEQYF. In DNA form, the CDR3 reads TGTGCCAGCAGCCAAACAGGGTCCTACGAGCAGTACTTC.

The V gene is TRBV13, the J gene TRBJ2-2; a possible D gene is TRBD2 (5 bases). V was pared by 5 bases and J by 6 bases, with 13 bases between. The germline CDR1 and CDR2 sequences are PRHDT and FYEKMQ (reference sequence). CDR3 length: 14 residues. CDR3 region: CASSGRHGAGELFF. The CDR3 DNA is TGTGCCAGCAGCGGACGCCACGGGGCCGGGGAGCTGTTTTTT.

The rearrangement links TRBV4-1 to TRBJ2-5; tentatively, D is TRBD2 (6 bases). Germline assignment: CDR1 MGHRA and CDR2 YSYEKL. Trimming removed 2 bases from V and 2 bases from J, with 15 bases in between. The length of the CDR3 is 16 residues. The CDR3 sequence is CASSQTGLGGQETQYF. The CDR3 nucleotides are TGCGCCAGCAGCCAAACCGGATTGGGGGGACAAGAGACCCAGTACTTC.